The 28 T cell receptor beta chains reported below all come from one sample, sequenced in a study of CD8+CD57+ T cells in acquired aplastic anemia. The template used for profiling TCR beta VDJ and CDR3 was genomic DNA. TCRdb redid the calling of the reads with MiXCR, one entry per CDR3 protein. The sample shows 400,000 to 500,000 distinct CDR3 sequences, 65% to 80% of them seen only once. What was sequenced was sorted CD4+, CD8+, or CD8+CD57+ T cells (not recorded which) from PBMCs. These receptors originate from a human donor in good health, serving as a control.

This clonotype showed up just a few times. The chain recombines TRBV6-1 with TRBJ1-3, with TRBD1 matching over 8 bases. The CDR3 has 15 residues. CDR1 and CDR2 (germline): MNHNS, SASEGT. The V and J ends lost 4 bases and 4 bases, in that order; junction bases with no gene match: 6. The chain's CDR3 is CASSGETGAGNTIYF. The CDR3 DNA reads TGTGCCAGCAGTGGAGAGACAGGGGCCGGAAACACCATATATTTT.

The rearrangement links TRBV7-9 to TRBJ2-6, with D hard to call. Trimming pared 8 bases from V and 2 bases from J, leaving 7 bases between. Germline V gives CDR1 SEHNR, CDR2 FQNEAQ (reference sequence). CDR3 size: 13 residues. In DNA form, the CDR3 reads TGTGCCAGCTCCCAAACTGGGGCCAACGTCCTGACTTTC. Translated: CASSQTGANVLTF. Filled out from reference TRBV7-9 and TRBJ2-6, the complete variable domain reads DTGVSQNPRHKITKRGQNVTFRCDPISEHNRLYWYRQTLGQGPEFLTYFQNEAQLEKSRLLSDRFSAERPKGSFSTLEIQRTEQGDSAMYLCASSQTGANVLTFGAGSRLTVL.

The chain has TRBV7-9 and TRBJ1-2; D is perhaps TRBD1 (6 bases). The CDR3 totals 12 residues. Trimming removed 6 bases from V and 9 bases from J, with 14 bases in between. The germline CDR1 and CDR2 sequences are SEHNR and FQNEAQ (reference sequence). CDR3 bases: TGTGCCAGCAGTAAACAGGGTTCTCGCTACACCTTC. Translated, it gives CASSKQGSRYTF. The full variable domain, rest sourced from reference TRBV7-9 and TRBJ1-2, is DTGVSQNPRHKITKRGQNVTFRCDPISEHNRLYWYRQTLGQGPEFLTYFQNEAQLEKSRLLSDRFSAERPKGSFSTLEIQRTEQGDSAMYLCASSKQGSRYTFGSGTRLTVV.

V gene TRBV20-1 combines with J gene TRBJ1-1; D is unresolved. The germline V and J ends were trimmed by 3 bases and 0 bases, with 11 bases remaining between them. Germline V gene lookup returns CDR1 DFQATT and CDR2 SNEGSKA (reference sequence). The CDR3 loop spans 14 amino acids. CDR3 in amino acids: CSASAGKVNTEAFF. CDR3 in DNA: TGCAGTGCTAGTGCGGGTAAGGTGAACACTGAAGCTTTCTTT.

The chain has TRBV25-1 and TRBJ1-2; D perhaps matches TRBD1 (5 bases). In germline, CDR1 is MGHDK, CDR2 SYGVNS. V was shortened by 8 bases and J by 5 bases, with 18 bases between the two germline ends. CDR3 length equals 14 residues. In nucleotides, the CDR3 is TGTGCCAGCTGGGGGGGAGGGATCTGGTATGGCTACACCTTC. Translation: CASWGGGIWYGYTF.

CDR3 nucleotides: TGTGCCAGCATGAAGGACAGGACTAACTATGGCTACACCTTC. It translates to CASMKDRTNYGYTF. The V call is TRBV2, the J call TRBJ1-2; 7 nucleotides line up with TRBD1. CDR1 and CDR2 from the germline V gene are SNHLY and FYNNEI. Trimming at V came to 7 bases and at J to 0 bases, leaving 5 bases not matched to a gene. The CDR3 contains 14 residues. The full variable domain, in which reference TRBV2 and TRBJ1-2 provide the parts outside the CDR3, is EPEVTQTPSHQVTQMGQEVILRCVPISNHLYFYWYRQILGQKVEFLVSFYNNEISEKSEIFDDQFSVERPDGSNFTLKIRSTKLEDSAMYFCASMKDRTNYGYTFGSGTRLTVV.

The chain combines TRBV19 with TRBJ2-7; 12 bases are shared with TRBD2. With 7 bases clipped from V and 7 bases from J, the junction kept 14 bases outside the gene matches. Germline CDR1 is LNHDA and CDR2 is SQIVND (reference sequence). The CDR3 runs 16 residues. DNA for the CDR3: TGTGCCAGTAAAAAGGGCGCGGCTAGCGGGGGGGTTGAGCAGTACTTC. The encoded protein is CASKKGAASGGVEQYF.

This clonotype was detected many times. The rearrangement joins TRBV20-1 to TRBJ2-1; D ambiguous. From germline, CDR1 is DFQATT and CDR2 SNEGSKA (reference sequence). CDR3 length equals 11 residues. V shed 5 bases and J shed 8 bases, with 10 bases lying between them. The CDR3 DNA sequence: TGCAGTGCTTTTTCTGTCGATGAGCAGTTCTTC. Translation gives CSAFSVDEQFF.

V gene TRBV7-2 combines with J gene TRBJ2-7, with D unclear. This CDR3 spans 16 amino acids. Trimming took 5 bases from V and 10 from J, leaving 27 bases between them. From germline, CDR1 is SGHTA and CDR2 FQGNSA. CDR3 nucleotide sequence: TGTGCCAGCAGCACCGCAGCTGTCAATAACCCCCAGCATCAGTACTTC. It specifies CASSTAAVNNPQHQYF.

CDR3 in DNA: TGTGCCAGCAGTGAGGGTCCTGGAAACACCATATATTTT. Its translation is CASSEGPGNTIYF. The rearrangement joins TRBV6-5 to TRBJ1-3; D call uncertain. The V gene lost 5 bases and the J gene lost 2 bases, with 7 bases spanning the gap. CDR1 and CDR2 from the germline V gene are MNHEY and SVGAGI. This CDR3 has 13 residues.

With regard to this clonotype: The germline gene is not matched at one end of the junction; a read error may be the cause. The V gene is TRBV7-3, the J gene TRBJ2-1; D is possibly TRBD1 or TRBD2 (6 bases each). This CDR3 comprises 13 residues. The germline CDR1 and CDR2 sequences are SGHTA and FQGTGA. CDR3 loop: CASSLGLDRKQFF. Here the CDR3 DNA reads TGCGCCAGCAGCTTGGGACTTGACAGGAAGCAGTTCTTC.

The chain has TRBV5-5 and TRBJ1-2; D unclear. Trimming took off 4 bases at V and 3 bases at J, with 10 bases between the two ends. The CDR3 extends over 13 amino acids. The germline V gene has CDR1 SGHKS and CDR2 YYEKEE (reference sequence). CDR3 protein: CASSVSPDYGYTF. The CDR3 DNA reads as TGTGCCAGCAGCGTAAGCCCGGACTATGGCTACACCTTC.

Details on this clonotype: It is likely a read error, because the conserved phenylalanine at the end of the CDR3 is missing. Because the CDR3's place on the DNA is in doubt, the DNA is left out and the CDR3 is given as listed by TCRdb. The chain links TRBV19 to TRBJ2-7; the D call in the table, TRBD1, was not verified against the DNA. Counting both end residues, the CDR3 totals 15 amino acids. Germline CDR1 LNHDA, CDR2 SQIVND (reference sequence). The CDR3 loop is CASSSPDVYGYTFDL.

The chain joins TRBV5-1 to TRBJ1-2; D remains ambiguous. V lost 2 bases, J lost 2 bases, and 10 bases lay in between. Per germline, CDR1 SGHRS and CDR2 YFSETQ. The CDR3 spans 14 residues. CDR3: CASSFREANYGYTF. As DNA, the CDR3 is TGCGCCAGCAGCTTTCGGGAGGCCAACTATGGCTACACCTTC.

This clonotype was seen repeatedly, ten times or more. The genes are TRBV6-5 and TRBJ1-6, with 7 positions matching TRBD1. Germline CDR1 MNHEY, CDR2 SVGAGI. V was pared by 0 bases and J by 8 bases, with 4 bases of the junction left unmatched. CDR3 length: 15 residues. CDR3 DNA sequence: TGTGCCAGCAGTTACTCTCCCCAGGGGGATTCACCCCTCCACTTT. It translates to CASSYSPQGDSPLHF.

Concerning this clonotype: A read error is likely, as this CDR3 ends without the conserved phenylalanine or tryptophan. This sequence joins TRBV4-3 and TRBJ1-2; 9 positions agree with TRBD1. The trim removed 6 bases at V and 4 bases at J, leaving 12 bases unmatched. CDR1 and CDR2 from the germline V gene are LGHNA and YSLEER. The length of the CDR3 is 16 residues. CDR3 region: CASSNPYRGQGYGYTL. CDR3 coding DNA: TGCGCCAGCAGTAACCCCTACAGGGGGCAAGGCTATGGCTACACCCTC.

Comments on this clonotype: An end of the junction differs from the germline gene, which may be a read error. The chain uses TRBV7-2 and TRBJ2-2, with D possibly TRBD2 on 5 matching bases. There are 12 residues in the CDR3. Germline V gene lookup returns CDR1 SGHTA and CDR2 FQGNSA. CDR3 region: CASQTSTGELFF. DNA for the CDR3: TGTGCCAGCCAGACTTCCACCGGGGAGCTGTTCTTT.

The sample holds one count of this clonotype. This could be a read error, since a much larger clone is one nucleotide away. V is TRBV7-2 and J is TRBJ1-6; D unclear. This CDR3 spans 16 amino acids. Germline-derived CDR1 and CDR2 are SGHTA and FQGNSA. V gave up 3 bases and J gave up 1 base, with 10 bases separating them. CDR3 nucleotide sequence: TGTGCCAGCAGCTTTTATCTCATTTCCTATAATTCACCCCTCCACTTT. Amino acid sequence: CASSFYLISYNSPLHF.

The chain combines TRBV18 with TRBJ1-5; 10 nucleotides match TRBD1. V trimming: 3 bases; J trimming: 6 bases; junction bases outside the gene matches: 14. CDR3 length: 18 residues. Germline V gene data show CDR1 as KGHSH and CDR2 as LQKENI. CDR3: CASSPENLGQGVGQPQHF. DNA of the CDR3: TGTGCCAGCTCACCCGAAAACCTTGGACAGGGGGTGGGTCAGCCCCAGCATTTT.

This clonotype turned up a few times. The V call is TRBV12-3 or TRBV12-4, the J call TRBJ2-5, with D possibly called TRBD1 or TRBD2 (5 bases each). V was cut by 5 bases and J by 9 bases, with 22 bases left in between. This CDR3 has 15 residues. The CDR3: CASSVWGKGNQPQYF. The CDR3 nucleotides are TGTGCCAGCAGTGTCTGGGGGAAGGGGAATCAGCCCCAGTACTTC.

The chain couples TRBV20-1 to TRBJ1-2; tentative D call: TRBD1 (5 bases). Trimming took off 5 bases at V and 4 bases at J, with 23 bases between the two ends. There are 16 residues in the CDR3. Germline values: CDR1 DFQATT, CDR2 SNEGSKA (reference sequence). The CDR3 spells CSAYWAGKGVSYGYTF. DNA for the CDR3: TGCAGTGCTTATTGGGCAGGGAAAGGCGTTAGCTATGGCTACACCTTC.

With respect to this clonotype: A read error may produce the germline difference seen at one junction end. For the CDR3, the DNA is TGCAGTGCTAGATCCGGGACAGGGGCGGACTTC. Translated: CSARSGTGADF. The genes are TRBV20-1 and TRBJ2-5; 10 bases map to TRBD1. The CDR3 is 11 amino acids. Looked up from germline, CDR1 is DFQATT and CDR2 is SNEGSKA (reference sequence).

Worth noting for this clonotype: The conserved phenylalanine or tryptophan is not found at the CDR3 terminus, so this likely reflects a read error. Because the CDR3's place on the DNA is in doubt, the DNA is left out and the CDR3 is given as listed by TCRdb. The V gene is TRBV7-4, the J gene TRBJ1-2. The CDR3 is 13 amino acids in total, end residues counted. Germline V gene sequence: CDR1 SGHVT, CDR2 SQSDAQ. The CDR3 here is CASSVVGSRALTL.

Concerning this clonotype: A read error may explain this, as a much larger clone is one base away. The genes are TRBV4-3 and TRBJ1-2, with D maybe TRBD1 (5 bases). V lost 4 bases and J lost 5, with 17 bases in between. Germline V gives CDR1 LGHNA, CDR2 YSLEER. This CDR3 spans 15 amino acids. The CDR3 loop reads CASSRLEGRAYGYTF. In DNA, the CDR3 is TGCGCCAGCAGCCGACTTGAGGGACGGGCGTATGGCTACACCTTC.

In its sample, this clonotype was seen once. The conserved final phenylalanine or tryptophan is absent from the CDR3, which likely points to a read error. The DNA is omitted, as the CDR3 cannot be located on it reliably, and the CDR3 follows TCRdb's listing. The chain uses TRBV7-8 and TRBJ2-7. The CDR3 contains 13 residues when both ends are counted. The V gene's germline CDR1 is SGHVS and CDR2 FQNEAQ. CDR3 amino acids: CASSEDESDARTI.

The rearrangement joins TRBV29-1 to TRBJ1-2, with D perhaps TRBD1 (5 bases). This CDR3 is built from 16 residues. Germline V CDR1 and CDR2: SQVTM, ANQGSEA. V was pared by 0 bases and J by 0 bases, with 14 bases between. Here the CDR3 reads CSVEDPQGRTNYGYTF. The CDR3 DNA is TGCAGCGTTGAAGATCCCCAGGGCAGAACTAACTATGGCTACACCTTC.

Note on this clonotype: Since the CDR3 does not end with the conserved phenylalanine or tryptophan, this likely comes from a read error. The chain joins TRBV10-3 to TRBJ2-1, with a tentative D call TRBD1 (6 bases). The CDR3 contains 13 residues. CDR1 and CDR2 from the germline V gene are ENHRY and SYGVKD. Trimming pared 5 bases from V and 7 bases from J, leaving 12 bases between. The CDR3 DNA reads as TGTGCCATCAGTTACGCCACAGGGAATGAGCAGTTCTGC. It codes for CAISYATGNEQFC.

V usage is TRBV10-2 and J usage is TRBJ2-7; 7 positions match TRBD1. The junction had 9 bases not matched to a gene; V was cut back by 7 bases and J by 6 bases. Germline CDR1 reads WSHSY; CDR2 reads SAAADI. The CDR3 contains 13 residues. The DNA of the CDR3 is TGCGCCAGCACCTCGACAGGGAATAGCGAGCAGTACTTC. Amino acids: CASTSTGNSEQYF.